This T cell receptor (beta chain) was captured in a study of shared clonotypes between healthy human individuals. Study observations and caveats: Rarefaction exposed incomplete sorted-subset sequencing despite large depth. Compared with memory subsets, naive subsets generally had larger estimated richness. A handful of donors had 5% to 6% of their naive CD4 clonotypes in common.

With regard to this clone: The antigen remains undetermined.

Assay: immunoSEQ multiplex PCR; the TCRdb copy retains only in-frame clones and omits some. Here the sample spans millions of clones, about 92% being singletons. Material: naive CD4+ T cells from PBMCs. The subset: CD45RA+ positively selected. This TCR was sampled from a young man in good health. Some clones in this sample may be carry-over from other donors' samples.

DNA of the CDR3: TGTGCCAGCTCACCACGACGAACCTACGAGCAGTACTTC. Translation gives CASSPRRTYEQYF. The chain combines TRBV18 with TRBJ2-7; D call uncertain. Germline values: CDR1 KGHSH, CDR2 LQKENI. The CDR3 consists of 13 residues. Trimming took off 1 base at V and 2 bases at J, with 6 bases between the two ends.